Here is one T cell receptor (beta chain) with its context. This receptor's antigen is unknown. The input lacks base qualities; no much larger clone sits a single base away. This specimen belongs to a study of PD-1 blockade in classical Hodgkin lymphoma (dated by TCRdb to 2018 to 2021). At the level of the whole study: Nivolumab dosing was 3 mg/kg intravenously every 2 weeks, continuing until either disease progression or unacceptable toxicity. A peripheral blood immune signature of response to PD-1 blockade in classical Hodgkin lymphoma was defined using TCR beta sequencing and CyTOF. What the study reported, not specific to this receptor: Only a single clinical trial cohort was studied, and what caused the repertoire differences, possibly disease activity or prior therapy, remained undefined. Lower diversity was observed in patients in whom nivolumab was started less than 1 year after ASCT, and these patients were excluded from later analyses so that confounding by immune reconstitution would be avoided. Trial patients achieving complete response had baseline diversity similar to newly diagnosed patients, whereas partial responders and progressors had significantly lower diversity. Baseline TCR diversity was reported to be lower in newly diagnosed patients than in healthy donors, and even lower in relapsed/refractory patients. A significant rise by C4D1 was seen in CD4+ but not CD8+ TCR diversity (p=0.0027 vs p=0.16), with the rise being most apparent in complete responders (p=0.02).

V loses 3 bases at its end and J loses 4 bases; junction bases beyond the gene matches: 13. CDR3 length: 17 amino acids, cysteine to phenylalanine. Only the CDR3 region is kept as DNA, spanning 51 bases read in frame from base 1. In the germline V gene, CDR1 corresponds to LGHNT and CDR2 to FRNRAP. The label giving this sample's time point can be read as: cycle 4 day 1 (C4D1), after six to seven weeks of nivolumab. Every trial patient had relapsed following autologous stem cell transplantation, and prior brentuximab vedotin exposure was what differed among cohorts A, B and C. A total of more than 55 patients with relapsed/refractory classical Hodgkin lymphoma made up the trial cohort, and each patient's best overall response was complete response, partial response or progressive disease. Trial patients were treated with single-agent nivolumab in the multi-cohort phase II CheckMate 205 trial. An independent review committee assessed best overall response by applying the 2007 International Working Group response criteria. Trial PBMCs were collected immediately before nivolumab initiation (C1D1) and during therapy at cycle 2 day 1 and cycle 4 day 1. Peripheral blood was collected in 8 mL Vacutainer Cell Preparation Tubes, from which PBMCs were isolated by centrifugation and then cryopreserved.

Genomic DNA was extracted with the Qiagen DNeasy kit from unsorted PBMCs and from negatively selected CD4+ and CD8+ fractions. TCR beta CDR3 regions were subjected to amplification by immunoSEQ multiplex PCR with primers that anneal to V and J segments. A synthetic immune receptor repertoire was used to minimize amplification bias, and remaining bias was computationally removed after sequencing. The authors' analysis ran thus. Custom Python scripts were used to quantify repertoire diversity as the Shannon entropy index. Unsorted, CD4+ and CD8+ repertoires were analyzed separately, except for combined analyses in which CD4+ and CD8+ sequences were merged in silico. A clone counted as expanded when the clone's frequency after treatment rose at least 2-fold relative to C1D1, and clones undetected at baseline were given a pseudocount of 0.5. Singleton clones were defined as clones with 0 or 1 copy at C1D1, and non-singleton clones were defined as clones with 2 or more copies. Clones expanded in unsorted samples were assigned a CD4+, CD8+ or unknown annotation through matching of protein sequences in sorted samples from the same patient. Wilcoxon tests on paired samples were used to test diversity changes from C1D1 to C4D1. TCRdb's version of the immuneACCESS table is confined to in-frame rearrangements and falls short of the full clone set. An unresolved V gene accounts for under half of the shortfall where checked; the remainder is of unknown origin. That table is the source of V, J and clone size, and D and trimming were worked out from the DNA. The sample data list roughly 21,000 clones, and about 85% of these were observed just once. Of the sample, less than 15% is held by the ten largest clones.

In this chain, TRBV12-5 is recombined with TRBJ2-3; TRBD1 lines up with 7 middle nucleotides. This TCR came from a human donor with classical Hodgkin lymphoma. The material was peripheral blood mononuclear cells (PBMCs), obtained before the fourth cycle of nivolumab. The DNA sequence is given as TGTGCTAGTGGTTTCACCAAACGAGGGCAGGGGGCAGATACGCAGTATTTT. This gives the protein CASGFTKRGQGADTQYF.